This T cell receptor beta chain was sequenced in a study of early T cells in non-severe SARS-CoV-2 infection. TCRdb called the 5' RACE reads again in MiXCR, with one record for every CDR3 protein. The sample has more than 95,000 distinct CDR3 sequences; 11% are singletons. CDR1 and CDR2 (germline): LGHDT, YNNKEL (reference sequence). Between the trimmed V and J ends, which lost 1 base and 8 bases, there was a span of 6 bases. This CDR3 has 12 amino acids. This receptor was obtained from an adult who was a healthcare worker with PCR-confirmed SARS-CoV-2 infection or an uninfected control (not recorded which). This material consisted of whole blood, taken at baseline. The chain links TRBV3-1 to TRBJ2-1, with D hard to call. The CDR3 loop reads CASSQVQDEQFF. Written as DNA, the CDR3 is TGTGCCAGCAGCCAAGTCCAGGATGAGCAGTTCTTC.